The subject of this entry is one T cell receptor (beta chain). Its antigen is not known. Primers included in the PCR were 60 Vbeta and 13 Jbeta primers. Data came from immunoSEQ multiplex PCR; TCRdb stores just in-frame clones and leaves some out. The sample holds fewer than 120,000 clones, around 78% seen once. V shed 4 bases and J shed 5 bases, with 6 bases lying between them. Germline CDR1 reads SGHVS; CDR2 reads FQNEAQ. The CDR3 covers 11 residues. The sample comes from a study of cytomegalovirus exposure and HLA in healthy donors. Findings and limits, study-wide: Productive rates of about 90% or about 30% were seen for most TCR beta V segments in an earlier analysis.

The rearrangement joins TRBV7-8 to TRBJ2-7; maybe TRBD1 (5 bases). The sequence was obtained from a woman in her twenties or thirties in good health and CMV-seronegative. The source material was PBMCs. For the CDR3, the DNA is TGTGCCAGCAGCTCCAGGGACGAGCAGTACTTC. It translates to CASSSRDEQYF.